This TCR beta chain appears in the sequencing data of a study of cytomegalovirus exposure and HLA in healthy donors. Details on this clone: Its antigen is unidentified.

The PCR contained 60 Vbeta and 13 Jbeta primers. The table came from immunoSEQ multiplex PCR; TCRdb's copy has only in-frame clones and leaves some out. The table shows 150,000 to 200,000 clones, with around 80% occurring only once. Study-level results: Later analysis reportedly placed an Asian-associated ancestry cluster below the approximately 730-donor mean in N-insertions. In a later analysis, DRB1 alleles had the most associated TCRs; HLA-C alleles the fewest. The authors enumerated 150 to 200 TCR beta chains as linked to cytomegalovirus. CMV serostatus was the only immune exposure information that was available.

The sample consisted of PBMCs. This receptor was taken from a girl aged 5 to 17 in good health and CMV-seropositive.

In DNA, the CDR3 is TGTGCCAGTAGTATGGGACAGAATAATTCACCCCTCCACTTT. Translation: CASSMGQNNSPLHF. This chain connects TRBV19 to TRBJ1-6, with 7 nucleotides matching TRBD1. V was clipped by 3 bases and J by 5 bases; unmatched bases: 1. The CDR3 loop spans 14 amino acids. Germline loops: CDR1 LNHDA, CDR2 SQIVND (reference sequence).